These T cell receptor beta chains were read from a single sample in a study of blood T cell repertoires in COVID-19. Measured with immunoSEQ multiplex PCR; TCRdb has only the in-frame clones, and not every one. This table has about 220,000 clones, 80% appearing once. The sample consisted of peripheral blood. The receptors were sampled from a woman in her 70s with acute or convalescent COVID-19. CDR3s include the opening cysteine and the closing phenylalanine or tryptophan. D genes are given only for firm matches. Size is omitted from some rows. Given values are once, few, many or a class for expanded clones.

TRBV13	-	TRBD1	TRBJ1-5	CASSLGGTGDQPQHF
TRBV13	-	TRBD2	TRBJ2-1	CASSFAIAGGVDEQFF
TRBV7-9	few	-	TRBJ2-7	CASSLVGSRGLYEQYF
TRBV27	-	TRBD1	TRBJ2-7	CASRPSGTGPYEQYF
TRBV5-1	-	-	TRBJ2-1	CASSLVPGQHNEQFF
TRBV27	few	-	TRBJ2-7	CASSSPGGATSRGEQYF
TRBV2	-	-	TRBJ1-2	CASSVRPELYGYTF
TRBV5-1	few	TRBD2	TRBJ2-1	CASSLEASGGAGQFF
TRBV2	-	TRBD2	TRBJ2-5	CASSTSGGARETQYF
TRBV7-2	once	TRBD2	TRBJ2-5	CASSTLAGKGETQYF
TRBV6-2/TRBV6-3	-	TRBD2	TRBJ2-2	CASSSTSAGELFF
TRBV9	-	TRBD2	TRBJ2-3	CASSVGLGSGGVDTQYF
TRBV7-9	-	-	TRBJ1-2	CASSLDEGGASRGYTF
TRBV4-1	-	-	TRBJ2-3	CASSQGSGGGTDTQYF
TRBV7-8	-	-	TRBJ1-5	CASSFSGGNQPQHF
TRBV5-1	-	-	TRBJ2-5	CASSLVGGQETQYF
TRBV11-2	few	-	TRBJ1-1	CASSLEWGAEAFF
TRBV19	-	-	TRBJ1-3	CASIMTGSGNTIYF
TRBV4-3	-	TRBD2	TRBJ2-5	CASSPGLAAPQRETQYF
TRBV2	once	-	TRBJ2-3	CASSESGLTGDTQYF